This is a list of T cell receptor beta chains from one sample in a study of blood T cell repertoires in COVID-19. Repertoires were generated with immunoSEQ multiplex PCR, while TCRdb's copy carries only in-frame clones and drops some. The sample lists some 270,000 clones; about 87% were seen once. The sequencing sample was made of PBMCs or T cells enriched from blood (not recorded which). All receptors derive from a woman between 40 and 55 years old who had been exposed to COVID-19. The conserved cysteine and the conserved F or W are not part of the CDR3 here. Fields, in order: V gene, CDR3 protein.

>TRBV7-2
ASSSPRGSGQPQH
>TRBV6-4
ASSDSAGVGELF
>TRBV4-3
ASSQEAEARVRQPQH
>TRBV9
ASSVGQGGFKNIQY
>TRBV6-5
ASRLEGSNQPQH
>TRBV13
ASSRNNGRITGELF
>TRBV7-3
ASSSHPDTQY
>TRBV5-4
ASSFWESYGYT
>TRBV25-1
ASSAVVGEKLF
>TRBV7-2
ASSLVDRGWGGELF
>TRBV4-3
ASSQVGSGRTGNEQF
>TRBV7-2
ASSREPLRYSNQPQH
>TRBV7-2
ASSLTGYYEQY
>TRBV7-9
ASSAGLAAGWAQY